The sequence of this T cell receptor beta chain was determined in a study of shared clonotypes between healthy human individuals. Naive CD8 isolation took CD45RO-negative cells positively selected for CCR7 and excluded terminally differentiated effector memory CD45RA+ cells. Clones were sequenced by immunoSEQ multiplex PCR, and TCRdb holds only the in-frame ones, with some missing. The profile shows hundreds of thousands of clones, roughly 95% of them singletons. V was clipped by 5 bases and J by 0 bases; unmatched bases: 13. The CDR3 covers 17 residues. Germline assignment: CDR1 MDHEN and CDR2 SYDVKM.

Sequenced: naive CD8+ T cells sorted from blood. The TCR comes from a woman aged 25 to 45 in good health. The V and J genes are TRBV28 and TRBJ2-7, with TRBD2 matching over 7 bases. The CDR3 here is CASSPWAPSGNSYEQYF. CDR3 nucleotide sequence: TGTGCCAGCAGTCCCTGGGCCCCTAGCGGTAACTCCTACGAGCAGTACTTC.